This is a list of T cell receptor beta chains from one sample in a study of beta chain features in type 1 diabetes. The protocol was immunoSEQ multiplex PCR, while the TCRdb copy is restricted to in-frame clones and leaves out a portion. The sample carries about 140,000 clones, around 7% recorded once. The material sequenced was central memory CD4+ T cells from blood. The origin of the receptors is a woman in her twenties or thirties in good health. Each CDR3 is given with its conserved first and last residue. A D gene is named only where the DNA matches it firmly. Clone size is not always given. Where it is, it says once, few, many or a class for expanded clones.

J gene: TRBJ1-1; clone size: few; D gene: .; V gene: TRBV7-9; CDR3 DNA: TGTGCCAGCAGCGAAGAGAGAAGGAGCACTGAAGCTTTCTTT; CDR3 protein: CASSEERRSTEAFF
J gene: TRBJ2-6; clone size: many; D gene: .; V gene: TRBV19; CDR3 DNA: TGTGCCAGTAGTGCTTCGGCTGGGGCCAACGTCCTGACTTTC; CDR3 protein: CASSASAGANVLTF
J gene: TRBJ1-5; clone size: .; D gene: .; V gene: TRBV5-4; CDR3 DNA: TGTGCCAGCAGCTTGGACCGAAACATCCCCCAGCATTTT; CDR3 protein: CASSLDRNIPQHF
J gene: TRBJ2-7; clone size: many; D gene: TRBD1; V gene: TRBV7-9; CDR3 DNA: TGTGCCAGCAGCCTATCTCGGGACAGGGGTTCCTACGAGCAGTACTTC; CDR3 protein: CASSLSRDRGSYEQYF
J gene: TRBJ2-5; clone size: .; D gene: .; V gene: TRBV5-1; CDR3 DNA: TGTGCCAGCAGCTTGGCGGGCGGCACTAGGGAGACCCAGTACTTC; CDR3 protein: CASSLAGGTRETQYF
J gene: TRBJ2-1; clone size: few; D gene: .; V gene: TRBV4-1; CDR3 DNA: TGCGCCAGCAGCCAAGCAGCAGGGCCGCCCAATGAGCAGTTCTTC; CDR3 protein: CASSQAAGPPNEQFF
J gene: TRBJ2-7; clone size: .; D gene: TRBD2; V gene: TRBV9; CDR3 DNA: TGTGCCAGCAGCGTAGCGTCACTAGCGGGAAGGAACGAGCAGTACTTC; CDR3 protein: CASSVASLAGRNEQYF
J gene: TRBJ1-4; clone size: many; D gene: .; V gene: TRBV7-2; CDR3 DNA: TGTGCCAGCAGCTTGGCCAGGGTGACTAATGAAAAACTGTTTTTT; CDR3 protein: CASSLARVTNEKLFF
J gene: TRBJ2-1; clone size: .; D gene: TRBD1; V gene: TRBV7-2; CDR3 DNA: TGTGCCAGCAGCTTAAATGGCAGGGGGTTGCGCAATGAGCAGTTCTTC; CDR3 protein: CASSLNGRGLRNEQFF
J gene: TRBJ1-2; clone size: few; D gene: .; V gene: TRBV7-3; CDR3 DNA: TGTGCCAGCAGCATAGGTCCAGGGAACTATGGCTACACCTTC; CDR3 protein: CASSIGPGNYGYTF
J gene: TRBJ2-2; clone size: .; D gene: .; V gene: TRBV7-3; CDR3 DNA: TGTGCCAGCAGCGCGTGGACCGGGGAGCTGTTTTTT; CDR3 protein: CASSAWTGELFF